This TCR beta chain derives from a study of T cell repertoires in cytomegalovirus infection. Points from the study as a whole: Dominating the ex vivo response were HLA-C-restricted CMV-specific TCR beta clonotypes.

In this sample, this clonotype turned up many times. Its antigen remains unknown. TCRdb reprocessed the reads via MiXCR and lists one record per CDR3 protein. The sample has 200,000 or so distinct CDR3 sequences; roughly a fifth are singletons. CDR1 SGHNT and CDR2 YENEEA come from the germline V gene. The ends were cut back, 7 bases at V and 8 bases at J, with 18 bases in the middle. CDR3 length: 14 residues. The sequenced sample consisted of PBMCs. The clonotype was recovered from a human donor in good health (CMV status not recorded). Some clones in this sample may be carry-over from other donors' samples. V and J are TRBV11-3 and TRBJ2-1, with TRBD2 as a possible D gene (5 bases). The DNA of the CDR3 is TGTGCCAGCAAGGAGCTAGCCGGTTTGGATGAGCAGTTCTTC. It codes for CASKELAGLDEQFF.